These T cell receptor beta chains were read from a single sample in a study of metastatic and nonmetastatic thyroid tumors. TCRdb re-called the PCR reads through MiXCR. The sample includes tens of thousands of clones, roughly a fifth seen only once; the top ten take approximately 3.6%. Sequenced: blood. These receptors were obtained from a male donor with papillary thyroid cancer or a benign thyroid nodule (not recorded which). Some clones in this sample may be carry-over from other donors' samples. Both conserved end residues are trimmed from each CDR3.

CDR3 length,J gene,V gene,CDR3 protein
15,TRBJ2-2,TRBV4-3,ASSQDPAGANTGELF
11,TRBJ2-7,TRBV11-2,ASSLDWIYEQY
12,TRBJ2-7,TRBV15,ATSREGSSKGQY
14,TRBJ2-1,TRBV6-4,ASSYGSCWGYNEQF
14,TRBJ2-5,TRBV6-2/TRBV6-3,ASSYGTKGGQETQY
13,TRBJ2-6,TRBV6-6,ASSYRGSGANVLT
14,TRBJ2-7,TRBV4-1,ASSQVGQGSSYEQY
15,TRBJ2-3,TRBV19,ASSPRGLAGPTDTQY
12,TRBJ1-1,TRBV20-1,SAQTPLGGTEAF
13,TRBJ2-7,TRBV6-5,ASSSSGLAGVEQY
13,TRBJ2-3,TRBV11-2,ASILGPSPPDTQY
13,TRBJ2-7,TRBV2,ASRFGTGCLSEQY
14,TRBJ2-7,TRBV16,ASSQSRIGGSYEQY
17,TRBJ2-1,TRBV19,ASSIDRSRGVRLYNEQF
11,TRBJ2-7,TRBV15,ATAQTGTSEQY
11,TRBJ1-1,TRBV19,ASSYRRGTESF
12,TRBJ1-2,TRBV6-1,ASSTTQGPYGYT
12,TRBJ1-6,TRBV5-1,ASSLEASSVPLH
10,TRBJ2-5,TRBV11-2,ASESMVETQY
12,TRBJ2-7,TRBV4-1,ASSQGRESYEQY
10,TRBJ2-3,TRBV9,ASSGNGDTQY
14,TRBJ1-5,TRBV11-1,ASSSDDRLGNQPQH
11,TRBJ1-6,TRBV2,ASGGMGNSPLH
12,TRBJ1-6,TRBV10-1,ASSESGGGSPLH
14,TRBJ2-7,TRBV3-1,ASSPITSGGSYEQY
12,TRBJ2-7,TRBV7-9,ASSRRDRVYEQY
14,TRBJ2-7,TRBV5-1,ASSFSPGQGPHEQY
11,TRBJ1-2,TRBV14,ASRQQGGNGYT
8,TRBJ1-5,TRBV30,AWRAQTQH
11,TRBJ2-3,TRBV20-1,SARAPGTDTQY
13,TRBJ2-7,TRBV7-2,ASIPMVGVSYEQY
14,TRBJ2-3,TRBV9,ASSAPLGFGTDTQY
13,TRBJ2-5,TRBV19,ASSIQGPVTETQY
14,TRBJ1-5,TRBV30,AWSVYRTGINQPQH
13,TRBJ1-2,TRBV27,ASRTSVICVESYT
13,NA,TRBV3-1,ASSHGGGSGNEQF
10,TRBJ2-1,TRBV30,AWSVSAGRKF
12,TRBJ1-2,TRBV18,ASLRAGIEYGYT
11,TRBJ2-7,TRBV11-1,ASSRPGAYEQY
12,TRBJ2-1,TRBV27,ASTRLAGGVGQF
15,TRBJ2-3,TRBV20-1,SAQTSGSFGGTDTQY
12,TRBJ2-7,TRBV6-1,ASRSETTFDEQY
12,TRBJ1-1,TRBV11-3,ASSREDGDAEAF
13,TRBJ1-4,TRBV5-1,ASSFGAATNEKLF
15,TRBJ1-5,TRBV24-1,ATSDLISRGSNQPQH
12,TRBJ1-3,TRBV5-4,ASSDRGGGNTIY
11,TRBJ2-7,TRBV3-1,ASSQDRSYEQY
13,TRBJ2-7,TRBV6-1,ASSPSGGPSYEQY